One and the same sample provided the 23 T cell receptor beta chains below, sequenced in a study of graft-versus-host responses after intestinal transplantation. Clones were read by immunoSEQ multiplex PCR, and TCRdb kept only the in-frame ones, dropping some. The sample contains 90,000 to 95,000 clones, about 93% of which appear only once. These receptors lack a known antigen. The input for sequencing was unstimulated CD8+ T cells sorted from spleen or lymph node cells, taken before intestinal transplant. These receptors were taken from a human donor who received an intestinal transplant.

The chain is built from TRBV5-1 and TRBJ1-2; 7 bases match TRBD1. Germline loops: CDR1 SGHRS, CDR2 YFSETQ. The CDR3 has 17 residues. The junction had 12 bases not matched to a gene; V was cut back by 4 bases and J by 0 bases. CDR3 loop: CASSPRTGITPNYGYTF. The CDR3 coding sequence is TGCGCCAGCAGCCCCAGGACAGGTATAACTCCTAACTATGGCTACACCTTC.

The chain joins TRBV4-1 to TRBJ2-5; the match to TRBD1 covers 7 bases. Trimming cost V 2 bases and J 2 bases; bases outside gene matches: 5. This CDR3 has 15 amino acids. Germline assignment: CDR1 MGHRA and CDR2 YSYEKL. The CDR3 DNA follows: TGCGCCAGCAGCCAACCCAGGACAGGTCAAGAGACCCAGTACTTC. As protein: CASSQPRTGQETQYF.

Worth noting for this clone: Sequence at one end of the junction differs from germline and may be a read error. This chain connects TRBV5-6 to TRBJ2-3; 8 nucleotides agree with TRBD2. This CDR3 has 18 residues. CDR1 is SGHDT, CDR2 YYEEEE, per germline. In nucleotides, the CDR3 is TGTGCCAGCTGCTTGGAGGGCGGGGGGATCTACCACACAGATACGCAGTATTTT. Protein product: CASCLEGGGIYHTDTQYF.

This rearrangement joins TRBV7-7 to TRBJ2-5; D is possibly TRBD2 (5 bases). The J call may not be correct, given that the DNA end is closer to TRBJ2-7. CDR1 is SSHAT and CDR2 is FNYEAQ in the germline V gene (reference sequence). The CDR3 sequence is 14 residues long. In nucleotides, the CDR3 is TGTGCCAGCAGCCTTAGCCCCCTCGGGAACGAGCAGTACTTC. As protein: CASSLSPLGNEQYF.

The chain has TRBV15 and TRBJ1-1, with D uncertain. Trimming left V 3 bases short and J 14 bases short, with 22 bases between. Germline V gives CDR1 LNHNV, CDR2 YYDKDF (reference sequence). CDR3 size: 14 residues. DNA of the CDR3: TGTGCCACCAGCAGCACCGGGGTTCTGGTTGATCAATTCTTT. Its protein product is CATSSTGVLVDQFF.

The CDR3 DNA sequence: TGTGCCAGCAGCAGCTACCCGACTCAAACCGGCGATGAGCAGTTCTTC. Protein sequence: CASSSYPTQTGDEQFF. The rearrangement links TRBV9 to TRBJ2-1; no clear D gene. Germline V CDR1 and CDR2: SGDLS, YYNGEE. This CDR3 has 16 amino acids. Trimming stripped 4 bases from V and 8 bases from J, with 22 bases between.

This chain links TRBV4-2 with TRBJ2-4, with 8 bases that match TRBD1. Trimming took 0 bases from V and 5 from J; bases not matched to a gene: 9. Germline CDR1 reads LGHNA; CDR2 reads YNFKEQ. This CDR3 spans 17 amino acids. CDR3 amino acids: CASSQDETGTGENIQYF. Here the CDR3 DNA reads TGTGCCAGCAGCCAAGATGAAACCGGGACAGGAGAAAACATTCAGTACTTC.

As DNA, the CDR3 is TGTGCCAGCAGTTCCAATATAGACGAAGCTTCCTACGAGCAGTACTTC. Translation gives CASSSNIDEASYEQYF. V usage is TRBV28 and J usage is TRBJ2-5; D gene ambiguous. Matching the DNA end better, TRBJ2-7 makes the J call doubtful. The CDR3 sequence is 16 residues long. CDR1 and CDR2 from the germline V gene are MDHEN and SYDVKM.

The chain joins TRBV9 to TRBJ1-3; D remains unclear. The CDR3 contains 13 residues. Germline V CDR1 and CDR2: SGDLS, YYNGEE. Between the trimmed V and J ends, which lost 6 bases and 0 bases, there was a span of 7 bases. The CDR3 spells CASNPSSGNTIYF. CDR3 coding DNA: TGTGCCAGCAACCCGTCCTCTGGAAACACCATATATTTT.

V is TRBV13 and J is TRBJ2-5, with 8 bases that match TRBD2. The CDR3 has 16 amino acids. Trimming removed 5 bases from V and 5 bases from J; junction bases left unmatched: 13. From germline, CDR1 is PRHDT and CDR2 FYEKMQ (reference sequence). The CDR3 sequence: CASSQEGSGTGETQYF. CDR3 coding DNA: TGTGCCAGCAGCCAAGAGGGTAGCGGGACTGGTGAGACCCAGTACTTC.

The rearrangement links TRBV4-1 to TRBJ1-1, with 7 nucleotides matching TRBD1. The V gene's germline CDR1 is MGHRA and CDR2 YSYEKL. This CDR3 contains 18 residues. With 3 bases clipped from V and 6 bases from J, the junction kept 19 bases outside the gene matches. The CDR3 reads CASSHGRGRFTGGAEAFF. Here the CDR3 DNA reads TGCGCCAGCAGCCATGGGAGGGGGCGCTTCACGGGTGGCGCTGAAGCTTTCTTT.

The chain couples TRBV5-6 to TRBJ1-5; D is unclear. This CDR3 comprises 13 residues. Per germline, CDR1 SGHDT and CDR2 YYEEEE. V dropped 5 bases and J dropped 7 bases, with 13 bases sitting between them. CDR3 region: CASSPSSGQPQHF. Here the CDR3 DNA reads TGTGCCAGCAGTCCAAGCAGCGGCCAGCCCCAGCATTTT.

The rearrangement uses TRBV19 and TRBJ2-5; D perhaps matches TRBD1 (6 bases). This CDR3 contains 14 residues. Deletions cut 4 bases from V and 1 base from J, with 10 bases between. Germline CDR1 and CDR2: LNHDA and SQIVND (reference sequence). The DNA for the CDR3 is TGTGCCAGTAGTACACAGGGCCTCCAAGAGACCCAGTACTTC. Translated, it gives CASSTQGLQETQYF.

The rearrangement joins TRBV13 to TRBJ2-1; the match to TRBD1 covers 8 bases. Germline V lookup: CDR1 PRHDT, CDR2 FYEKMQ (reference sequence). J lost 14 bases, V lost 4 bases, and 7 bases had no gene match. CDR3 length equals 12 residues. The CDR3 bases are TGTGCCAGCAGCTCCTCCGGGACAGGAAAGTTCTTC. This codes for CASSSSGTGKFF.

The CDR3 sequence is CASSSTGAGTDTQYF. DNA for the CDR3: TGTGCCAGCAGCTCGACAGGGGCCGGCACAGATACGCAGTATTTT. The chain has TRBV7-3 and TRBJ2-3, with 8 bases that match TRBD1. Germline V gene sequence: CDR1 SGHTA, CDR2 FQGTGA. V was pared by 4 bases and J by 1 base, with 4 bases of the junction left unmatched. The CDR3 runs to 15 residues.

V gene TRBV7-3 combines with J gene TRBJ2-3, with 13 bases fitting TRBD2. Losses at the gene ends were 4 bases for V and 4 bases for J; bases not matched to a gene: 2. This CDR3 has 15 amino acids. Germline CDR1 reads SGHTA; CDR2 reads FQGTGA. DNA for the CDR3: TGTGCCAGCAGCTCCACTAGCGGGAGGGCAGATACGCAGTATTTT. Translating gives CASSSTSGRADTQYF.

The chain has TRBV27 and TRBJ2-3; D is possibly TRBD2 (6 bases). V lost 5 bases to trimming and J lost 1 base, with 19 bases between them. The CDR3 loop spans 17 amino acids. CDR1 MNHEY and CDR2 SMNVEV come from the germline V gene (reference sequence). DNA of the CDR3: TGTGCCAGCAGTCCCGGGACGCGCTGGGGGGGCACAGATACGCAGTATTTT. It translates to CASSPGTRWGGTDTQYF.

The rearrangement joins TRBV9 to TRBJ1-2; D is unresolved. CDR1 is SGDLS and CDR2 is YYNGEE in the germline V gene. Trimming shortened V by 5 bases and J by 0 bases, and 11 bases separated the two germline ends. The CDR3 sequence is 14 residues long. The CDR3 spells CASSEPDTNYGYTF. In DNA form, the CDR3 reads TGTGCCAGCAGTGAGCCCGATACTAACTATGGCTACACCTTC.

The chain uses TRBV6-5 and TRBJ2-1, with unresolved D. The germline CDR1 and CDR2 sequences are MNHEY and SVGAGI. V lost 0 bases, J lost 0 bases, and 9 bases lay in between. The CDR3 has 16 amino acids. The CDR3: CASSYSGHSSYNEQFF. The CDR3 DNA is TGTGCCAGCAGTTACTCCGGGCATAGCTCCTACAATGAGCAGTTCTTC.

This rearrangement joins TRBV6-5 to TRBJ1-2; D unclear. The CDR3 is made up of 14 amino acids. Trimming shortened V by 0 bases and J by 6 bases, and 11 bases separated the two germline ends. Germline assignment: CDR1 MNHEY and CDR2 SVGAGI. CDR3 amino acids: CASSYSTALNGYTF. The CDR3 DNA is TGTGCCAGCAGTTACTCCACAGCCTTGAATGGCTACACCTTC.

The V call is TRBV9, the J call TRBJ2-3; 8 bases map to TRBD2. V lost 2 bases, J lost 1 base, and 9 bases stayed unmatched. The CDR3 is 17 amino acids. The V gene's germline CDR1 is SGDLS and CDR2 YYNGEE. CDR3 sequence: CASSVSGGTAGTDTQYF. Written as DNA, the CDR3 is TGTGCCAGCAGCGTTTCGGGAGGGACTGCAGGCACAGATACGCAGTATTTT.

In this sample, this clone turned up a few times. This chain links TRBV27 with TRBJ1-1; possible D gene TRBD1, 5 bases. Germline loops: CDR1 MNHEY, CDR2 SMNVEV (reference sequence). V lost 7 bases and J 6 bases, leaving 15 bases between the germline ends. The CDR3 totals 13 residues. The CDR3 spells CASTHHGGSEAFF. CDR3 in DNA: TGTGCCAGCACCCACCACGGGGGATCTGAAGCTTTCTTT.

This sequence joins TRBV11-2 and TRBJ1-2, with TRBD1 matching over 8 bases. The ends lost 4 bases at V and 8 bases at J; junction bases unmatched: 3. The CDR3 spans 12 residues. Per germline, CDR1 SGHAT and CDR2 FQNNGV. CDR3 sequence (DNA): TGTGCCAGCAGCTACGGGACAGGCGGCTACACCTTC. It translates to CASSYGTGGYTF.